Given below is one T cell receptor beta chain in context. This sample stems from a study of blood T cell repertoires in COVID-19. Study-level information: Samples representing acute and convalescent COVID-19 were sourced from the United States, Italy and Spain.

Trimming took off 1 base at V and 0 bases at J, with 12 bases between the two ends. Germline V gene lookup returns CDR1 MNHNS and CDR2 SASEGT. This CDR3 spans 17 amino acids. Study processing details: The assay estimated nucleated cells by amplifying reference gene primers. The assay was immunoSEQ multiplex PCR, and TCRdb's table has in-frame clones only and misses some. D and trimming were read from the DNA, whereas the V and J calls and clone size are those reported in that table. The profile shows 270,000 or so clones, about 80% of them singletons. The specimen was peripheral blood. This rearrangement joins TRBV6-1 to TRBJ1-4; no definite D call. This TCR came from a human donor in a cohort sampled during active COVID-19. The CDR3 spells CASSEVPVVATNEKLFF. CDR3 DNA: TGTGCCAGCAGTGAAGTCCCCGTTGTTGCAACTAATGAAAAACTGTTTTTT.